The 30 T cell receptor beta chains listed next were all sequenced from one sample in a study of response to subunit inactivated influenza vaccine. A single record per CDR3 protein comes from TCRdb applying MiXCR to the RT-PCR reads. The table records some 480,000 distinct CDR3 sequences, about a tenth of them present only once. The sample here was PBMCs from blood, taken 35 to 45 days after vaccination. The receptors were sampled from a man over 45 who received an inactivated influenza vaccine.

This clonotype was seen ten or more times. The rearrangement links TRBV12-3 or TRBV12-4 to TRBJ1-2; D not resolved. This CDR3 contains 13 residues. Between the trimmed V and J ends, which lost 0 bases and 4 bases, there was a span of 6 bases. The CDR3 spells CASSLAGSYGYTF. CDR3 sequence (DNA): TGTGCCAGCAGTTTAGCAGGGAGCTATGGCTACACCTTC.

The chain uses TRBV2 and TRBJ2-1, with 9 nucleotides matching TRBD1. Germline V gene sequence: CDR1 SNHLY, CDR2 FYNNEI. This CDR3 has 15 residues. V lost 8 bases to trimming and J lost 4 bases; unmatched junction nucleotides: 9. In DNA, the CDR3 is TGTGCCAGCGGAAAGACAGGGGGACCTTACAATGAGCAGTTCTTC. Translation gives CASGKTGGPYNEQFF. The complete variable domain, with remaining parts taken from reference TRBV2 and TRBJ2-1, reads EPEVTQTPSHQVTQMGQEVILRCVPISNHLYFYWYRQILGQKVEFLVSFYNNEISEKSEIFDDQFSVERPDGSNFTLKIRSTKLEDSAMYFCASGKTGGPYNEQFFGPGTRLTVL.

This clonotype has just a few counts. The chain joins TRBV4-1 to TRBJ2-1, with TRBD2 matching 10 bases. The CDR3 sequence is 16 residues long. Per the germline V gene, CDR1 is MGHRA and CDR2 is YSYEKL. J lost 7 bases, V lost 4 bases, and 10 bases had no gene match. This chain's CDR3 is CASSPESGGARNEQFF. In DNA, the CDR3 is TGCGCCAGCAGCCCTGAGAGCGGGGGGGCCAGAAATGAGCAGTTCTTC.

This chain uses TRBV5-1 with TRBJ2-2; the D call may be TRBD1 or TRBD2 (6 bases each). Trimming pared 0 bases from V and 7 bases from J, leaving 13 bases between. Germline V gene lookup returns CDR1 SGHRS and CDR2 YFSETQ. This CDR3 spans 15 amino acids. Written as DNA, the CDR3 is TGCGCCAGCAGCTTGGCCTCCAGGGGAGGCGGGGAGCTGTTTTTT. It is translated as CASSLASRGGGELFF. Full variable domain (rest looked up from reference TRBV5-1 and TRBJ2-2): KAGVTQTPRYLIKTRGQQVTLSCSPISGHRSVSWYQQTPGQGLQFLFEYFSETQRNKGNFPGRFSGRQFSNSRSEMNVSTLELGDSALYLCASSLASRGGGELFFGEGSRLTVL.

This clonotype was observed many times. The rearrangement uses TRBV5-5 and TRBJ2-5, with unresolved D. This CDR3 is 14 amino acids long. From germline, CDR1 is SGHKS and CDR2 YYEKEE (reference sequence). V shed 4 bases and J shed 7 bases, with 17 bases lying between them. CDR3 nucleotides: TGTGCCAGCAGCCTGACTTGGCCCTCAGGGACCCAGTACTTC. Its protein is CASSLTWPSGTQYF. Together with reference TRBV5-5 and TRBJ2-5, the CDR3 gives the full variable domain: DAGVTQSPTHLIKTRGQQVTLRCSPISGHKSVSWYQQVLGQGPQFIFQYYEKEERGRGNFPDRFSARQFPNYSSELNVNALLLGDSALYLCASSLTWPSGTQYFGPGTRLLVL.

This clonotype was seen a handful of times. The chain employs TRBV6-1 and TRBJ2-5, with D unresolved. The V gene lost 8 bases and the J gene lost 4 bases, with 5 bases spanning the gap. From germline, CDR1 is MNHNS and CDR2 SASEGT. This CDR3 is 10 amino acids long. The CDR3 spells CASDRETQYF. The CDR3 coding sequence is TGTGCCAGCGATCGAGAGACCCAGTACTTC.

Only a few counts were recorded for this clonotype. The rearrangement joins TRBV5-1 to TRBJ2-1, with D perhaps TRBD2 (6 bases). CDR1 is SGHRS, CDR2 YFSETQ, per germline. Trimming took off 4 bases at V and 9 bases at J, with 20 bases between the two ends. CDR3 size: 15 residues. CDR3 nucleotides: TGCGCCAGCAGCCTCCCGGGACTTTCAAGGGGTGAGCAGTTCTTC. As protein: CASSLPGLSRGEQFF.

The rearrangement uses TRBV10-3 and TRBJ2-5; D is possibly TRBD2 (5 bases). The CDR3 sequence is 14 residues long. Trimming left V 2 bases short and J 5 bases short, with 12 bases between. Germline CDR1 is ENHRY and CDR2 is SYGVKD. The CDR3 is CAISEAGGRETQYF. As DNA, the CDR3 is TGTGCCATCAGTGAGGCCGGCGGGCGGGAGACCCAGTACTTC.

The chain couples TRBV7-2 to TRBJ1-5; D unresolved. There are 15 residues in the CDR3. V was trimmed by 1 base and J by 4 bases, leaving 11 bases between them. Per germline, CDR1 SGHTA and CDR2 FQGNSA. CDR3 region: CASSLGRRVNQPQHF. DNA of the CDR3: TGTGCCAGCAGCTTAGGCCGAAGGGTGAATCAGCCCCAGCATTTT.

The V gene is TRBV7-2, the J gene TRBJ2-2; possibly TRBD1 for D (5 bases). Deletions cut 6 bases from V and 1 base from J, with 9 bases between. The CDR3 runs to 14 residues. Germline V CDR1 and CDR2: SGHTA, FQGNSA. This chain's CDR3 is CASRQVLNTGELFF. In DNA form, the CDR3 reads TGTGCCAGCAGACAGGTGCTGAACACCGGGGAGCTGTTTTTT.

The table lists this clonotype with a few counts. V and J are TRBV6-1 and TRBJ1-6; D possibly corresponds to TRBD1 (6 bases). Trimming removed 5 bases from V and 9 bases from J, with 17 bases in between. This CDR3 spans 15 amino acids. Germline assignment: CDR1 MNHNS and CDR2 SASEGT. CDR3: CASSPRQALGSPLHF. In nucleotides, the CDR3 is TGTGCCAGCAGTCCCAGACAGGCACTCGGTTCACCCCTCCACTTT.

This clonotype was seen a few times. The J gene is TRBJ2-7, the V gene TRBV3-1, with 7 bases aligning to TRBD1. In germline, CDR1 is LGHDT, CDR2 YNNKEL (reference sequence). The CDR3 length is 15 residues. V lost 4 bases, J lost 1 base, and 7 bases stayed unmatched. The CDR3 DNA reads as TGTGCCAGCAGCCCGACAGGGATCGAGTCCTACGAGCAGTACTTC. It specifies CASSPTGIESYEQYF.

The chain recombines TRBV2 with TRBJ2-7; no reliable D call. This CDR3 contains 12 residues. V dropped 5 bases and J dropped 3 bases, with 8 bases sitting between them. Germline CDR1 SNHLY, CDR2 FYNNEI. CDR3 in DNA: TGTGCCAGCAGTAAAAAGGGCTACGAGCAGTACTTC. Amino acids: CASSKKGYEQYF.

The chain carries TRBV10-3 and TRBJ2-5; no reliable D call. With 3 bases removed from V and 0 bases from J, the gap between germline ends came to 5 bases. This CDR3 is 13 amino acids long. Germline V gene data show CDR1 as ENHRY and CDR2 as SYGVKD. The CDR3 reads CAISDMHQETQYF. CDR3 nucleotide sequence: TGTGCCATCAGTGATATGCACCAAGAGACCCAGTACTTC.

The chain couples TRBV7-2 to TRBJ2-7; maybe TRBD1 (6 bases). Germline assignment: CDR1 SGHTA and CDR2 FQGNSA. Trimming shortened V by 1 base and J by 2 bases, and 12 bases separated the two germline ends. The CDR3 has 15 amino acids. This CDR3 reads CASSLGQDKAYEQYF. DNA of the CDR3: TGTGCCAGCAGCTTAGGACAGGACAAAGCCTACGAGCAGTACTTC.

The table lists this clonotype with many counts. The rearrangement links TRBV5-1 to TRBJ2-7, with TRBD2 matching 11 bases. V lost 4 bases to trimming and J lost 5 bases; unmatched junction nucleotides: 11. The CDR3 covers 16 residues. CDR1 is SGHRS, CDR2 YFSETQ, per germline. CDR3 in amino acids: CASSPFLAGGGDEQYF. CDR3 in DNA: TGCGCCAGCAGCCCCTTTCTAGCGGGAGGAGGCGACGAGCAGTACTTC.

This clonotype occurred many times. V is TRBV10-3 and J is TRBJ2-5; no reliable D call. The CDR3 runs 14 residues. CDR1 is ENHRY and CDR2 is SYGVKD in the germline V gene. Deletions cut 6 bases from V and 4 bases from J, with 15 bases between. The CDR3 sequence is CAIRSVEFAETQYF. The CDR3 nucleotides are TGTGCCATCAGGAGCGTGGAGTTTGCAGAGACCCAGTACTTC.

The rearrangement joins TRBV20-1 to TRBJ2-5; D gene unclear. V dropped 2 bases and J dropped 1 base, with 8 bases sitting between them. CDR3 length: 13 amino acids. Germline lookup yields CDR1 DFQATT and CDR2 SNEGSKA (reference sequence). CDR3 residues: CSARRLGQETQYF. Written as DNA, the CDR3 is TGCAGTGCTAGAAGGCTAGGCCAAGAGACCCAGTACTTC.

This chain uses TRBV28 with TRBJ2-1; maybe TRBD1 (5 bases). Germline V lookup: CDR1 MDHEN, CDR2 SYDVKM. The CDR3 is 15 amino acids. V gave up 3 bases and J gave up 8 bases, with 17 bases separating them. The CDR3 reads CASSLWGQGQDEQFF. Written as DNA, the CDR3 is TGTGCCAGCAGTTTGTGGGGCCAGGGTCAAGATGAGCAGTTCTTC.

The rearrangement uses TRBV7-2 and TRBJ2-1; D possibly uses TRBD1 or TRBD2 (5 bases each). The germline gives CDR1 SGHTA, CDR2 FQGNSA. The CDR3 sequence is 14 residues long. V lost 5 bases to trimming and J lost 4 bases, with 12 bases between them. The CDR3 coding sequence is TGTGCCAGCAGCGTCCAGGGAGTATACAATGAGCAGTTCTTC. Protein product: CASSVQGVYNEQFF.

This clonotype was seen a few times. CDR3 nucleotide sequence: TGCAGCGTTGTGGGACAGAAGAGCGAGCAGTACTTC. It translates to CSVVGQKSEQYF. The V gene is TRBV29-1, the J gene TRBJ2-7, with 7 nucleotides matching TRBD1. Germline V gene lookup returns CDR1 SQVTM and CDR2 ANQGSEA. CDR3 length equals 12 residues. With V trimmed by 4 bases and J by 6 bases, 6 bases remained unmatched.

CDR3 loop: CATKDRGIETQYF. The CDR3 nucleotides are TGTGCCACCAAGGACAGGGGGATAGAGACCCAGTACTTC. This chain connects TRBV28 to TRBJ2-5, with TRBD1 matching over 10 bases. V lost 10 bases and J lost 4; bases outside the gene matches: 6. The germline CDR1 and CDR2 sequences are MDHEN and SYDVKM. This CDR3 region has 13 residues.

This rearrangement joins TRBV11-2 to TRBJ2-1; D gene ambiguous. Germline CDR1 and CDR2: SGHAT and FQNNGV. Trimming pared 2 bases from V and 1 base from J, leaving 12 bases between. CDR3 length: 16 amino acids. The DNA for the CDR3 is TGTGCCAGCAGCTTACTGGCAGCTGGTTCCTACAATGAGCAGTTCTTC. Protein product: CASSLLAAGSYNEQFF. The variable domain in full, completed from reference TRBV11-2 and TRBJ2-1, reads EAGVAQSPRYKIIEKRQSVAFWCNPISGHATLYWYQQILGQGPKLLIQFQNNGVVDDSQLPKDRFSAERLKGVDSTLKIQPAKLEDSAVYLCASSLLAAGSYNEQFFGPGTRLTVL.

This clonotype was seen a few times. The V and J genes are TRBV5-1 and TRBJ2-5, with D possibly TRBD2 on 6 matching bases. The CDR3 runs to 15 residues. V was pared by 7 bases and J by 1 base, with 17 bases between. CDR1 and CDR2 (germline): SGHRS, YFSETQ. The CDR3 sequence: CASRVEGRPQETQYF. The CDR3 coding sequence is TGCGCCAGCCGTGTGGAGGGACGCCCCCAAGAGACCCAGTACTTC.

The table lists this clonotype with a few counts. J is TRBJ2-1 and V is TRBV4-3; D gene unclear. The germline V gene has CDR1 LGHNA and CDR2 YSLEER. This CDR3 is 16 amino acids long. The V and J ends lost 5 bases and 1 base respectively, with 15 bases between them. The CDR3 region is CASSAPLASSYNEQFF. In DNA form, the CDR3 reads TGCGCCAGCAGCGCCCCGTTGGCGTCTTCCTACAATGAGCAGTTCTTC.

The rearrangement joins TRBV6-2 or TRBV6-3 to TRBJ2-3; perhaps TRBD2 as D (6 bases). This CDR3 region has 12 residues. The ends were cut back, 6 bases at V and 9 bases at J, with 13 bases in the middle. Germline V gene lookup returns CDR1 MNHEY and CDR2 SVGEGT. CDR3 in DNA: TGTGCCAGCAGGGACTACGTCGGGACGCAGTATTTT. It is translated as CASRDYVGTQYF.

The chain uses TRBV20-1 and TRBJ2-7, with a possible D match to TRBD2 (5 bases). The germline CDR1 and CDR2 sequences are DFQATT and SNEGSKA (reference sequence). The CDR3 totals 13 residues. Deletions cut 3 bases from V and 2 bases from J, with 11 bases between. CDR3 in amino acids: CSARNGNPYEQYF. CDR3 nucleotide sequence: TGCAGTGCTAGGAACGGGAATCCCTACGAGCAGTACTTC.

This clonotype was counted only a few times. V gene TRBV7-9 combines with J gene TRBJ1-6; D gene unclear. CDR3 length equals 14 residues. Germline CDR1 reads SEHNR; CDR2 reads FQNEAQ (reference sequence). V gave up 5 bases and J gave up 9 bases, with 14 bases separating them. The CDR3 spells CASSLPTDRSPLHF. The CDR3 coding sequence is TGTGCCAGCAGCCTTCCCACGGATCGTTCACCCCTCCACTTT.

This clonotype was recorded a few times. V gene TRBV30 combines with J gene TRBJ1-5; 9 nucleotides line up with TRBD1. J gave up 4 bases and V 3 bases, and 4 bases lay outside the gene matches. CDR3 length: 14 residues. Germline CDR1 and CDR2: GTSNPN and SVGIG (reference sequence). DNA for the CDR3: TGTGCCTGGAGCGGACAGGGGTGGAATCAGCCCCAGCATTTT. Translated: CAWSGQGWNQPQHF.

The rearrangement uses TRBV6-1 and TRBJ1-5, with TRBD1 identical over 9 bases. There are 15 residues in the CDR3. CDR1 and CDR2 (germline): MNHNS, SASEGT. V shed 4 bases and J 6 bases; nucleotides not matched to a gene: 7. Here the CDR3 reads CASSVASTGGQPQHF. CDR3 nucleotide sequence: TGTGCCAGCAGTGTAGCCTCGACAGGGGGTCAGCCCCAGCATTTT.